The rows below give T cell receptor beta chains drawn from one sample of a study of T-cell reconstitution after alpha-beta-depleted transplantation in children. MiXCR, applied by TCRdb to the PCR reads, yields one record per CDR3 protein. Here the sample spans 200,000 to 250,000 distinct CDR3 sequences, roughly a tenth being singletons. Sequences were derived from PBMCs, sampled before TCRalphabeta/CD19-depleted stem cell transplant. Receptors were obtained from a child younger than two with acute myeloid leukemia, due to receive a stem cell transplant. CDR3s include the opening cysteine and the closing phenylalanine or tryptophan. A D gene is named only where the DNA matches it firmly. Size values are once, few and many counts, or a class for expanded clones, and some rows have none.

CDR3,DNA,D,V,J,size
CASSLGPDRDNSPLHF,TGTGCCAGCAGCTTAGGCCCGGACAGGGATAATTCACCCCTCCACTTT,TRBD1,TRBV11-3,TRBJ1-6,few
CASSQDQKGGSRTPNTIYF,TGTGCCAGCAGCCAAGATCAAAAGGGGGGAAGCCGAACGCCAAACACCATATATTTT,-,TRBV4-2,TRBJ1-3,many
CSARDIVGLANQPQHF,TGCAGTGCTAGAGATATTGTGGGGCTTGCAAATCAGCCCCAGCATTTT,-,TRBV20-1,TRBJ1-5,many
CASSLGLFTDTQYF,TGCGCCAGCAGCTTGGGGCTTTTCACAGATACGCAGTATTTT,-,TRBV5-1,TRBJ2-3,many
CASSLDGRAGETQYF,TGCGCCAGCAGCTTGGACGGGAGGGCCGGTGAGACCCAGTACTTC,TRBD2,TRBV5-1,TRBJ2-5,many
CASSPVPDTQYF,TGTGCCAGCAGCCCAGTCCCAGATACGCAGTATTTT,-,TRBV11-3,TRBJ2-3,many
CASSVYEQYF,TGCGCCAGCAGTGTCTACGAGCAGTACTTC,-,TRBV10-2,TRBJ2-7,many
CSPRGGEGAYGYTF,TGCAGTCCCCGAGGAGGAGAGGGAGCCTATGGCTACACCTTC,-,TRBV20-1,TRBJ1-2,many
CANSLRDTQYF,TGTGCCAACTCCCTACGGGATACGCAGTATTTT,-,TRBV18,TRBJ2-3,-
CASSLARDRSYEQYF,TGTGCCAGCAGCTTGGCCCGGGACAGATCCTACGAGCAGTACTTC,TRBD1,TRBV7-2,TRBJ2-7,many
CSASPKNTEAFF,TGCAGTGCTAGCCCCAAGAACACTGAAGCTTTCTTT,-,TRBV20-1,TRBJ1-1,many
CSARPLRRVAGGTDTQYF,TGCAGTGCTAGACCCCTCAGAAGGGTGGCCGGGGGGACAGATACGCAGTATTTT,TRBD2,TRBV20-1,TRBJ2-3,many
CSAKRTGTGELFF,TGCAGTGCAAAACGGACAGGCACCGGGGAGCTGTTTTTT,TRBD1,TRBV20-1,TRBJ2-2,many
CASTRGQRRGEQYF,TGTGCCAGCACTAGAGGGCAGCGGAGAGGCGAGCAGTACTTC,-,TRBV28,TRBJ2-7,many
CASSLGQESGANVLTF,TGCGCCAGCAGCTTGGGACAGGAATCTGGGGCCAACGTCCTGACTTTC,-,TRBV5-1,TRBJ2-6,many
CASSSSTTRGLSPLHF,TGTGCCAGCAGCTCGTCCACCACACGGGGGTTGTCACCCCTCCACTTT,-,TRBV5-5,TRBJ1-6,many
CASSFPRLAGVSETQYF,TGTGCCAGCAGCTTCCCCAGACTAGCGGGAGTGTCGGAGACCCAGTACTTC,TRBD2,TRBV7-2,TRBJ2-5,many
CASSPPVGGDTQYF,TGTGCCAGCAGCCCCCCGGTCGGGGGGGATACGCAGTATTTT,TRBD2,TRBV9,TRBJ2-3,once
CASSFRQGPNTIYF,TGTGCCAGCAGCTTTCGACAGGGTCCAAACACCATATATTTT,TRBD1,TRBV7-8,TRBJ1-3,-
CASSLRGYYEQYF,TGTGCCAGCAGCTTAAGGGGGTACTACGAGCAGTACTTC,-,TRBV7-9,TRBJ2-7,many
CASSDLTGTNEKLFF,TGTGCCAGCAGCGACCTGACCGGAACTAATGAAAAACTGTTTTTT,-,TRBV3-1,TRBJ1-4,many
CASSFVRGGEQYF,TGTGCCAGCAGCTTCGTTAGGGGGGGCGAGCAGTACTTC,-,TRBV7-2,TRBJ2-7,many
CASSLVNLNEKLFF,TGTGCCAGCAGCTTAGTTAACCTTAATGAAAAACTGTTTTTT,-,TRBV7-8,TRBJ1-4,many
CSASVLPGLAGISYEQYF,TGCAGTGCTAGCGTACTTCCCGGACTAGCGGGTATCTCCTACGAGCAGTACTTC,TRBD2,TRBV20-1,TRBJ2-7,many
CASSVLAGGRNEQFF,TGTGCCAGCAGCGTCCTAGCGGGAGGGAGGAATGAGCAGTTCTTC,TRBD2,TRBV9,TRBJ2-1,many
CASSFSFSGYTF,TGTGCCAGCAGCTTTTCTTTTAGCGGCTACACCTTC,-,TRBV5-5,TRBJ1-2,-
CATSVSTNTEAFF,TGTGCCACCAGTGTAAGCACGAACACTGAAGCTTTCTTT,-,TRBV24-1,TRBJ1-1,many
CSAYQGAYQETQYF,TGCAGTGCTTACCAGGGGGCGTACCAAGAGACCCAGTACTTC,TRBD1,TRBV20-1,TRBJ2-5,many
CASRPYSGGRALGFGELFF,TGTGCCAGCAGACCCTACTCCGGAGGGAGGGCCCTTGGGTTCGGGGAGCTGTTTTTT,TRBD2,TRBV12-3/TRBV12-4,TRBJ2-2,few